The next 3 T cell receptor beta chains were all read from a single sample in a study of early T cells in non-severe SARS-CoV-2 infection. TCRdb re-derived calls from the 5' RACE reads in MiXCR, one entry per CDR3 protein. The data show around 50,000 distinct CDR3 sequences, roughly 10% seen once. The sequencing input was whole blood. These receptors were collected from an adult who was a healthcare worker with PCR-confirmed SARS-CoV-2 infection or an uninfected control (not recorded which).

This clonotype was found many times. The chain carries TRBV5-1 and TRBJ2-7, with 13 nucleotides matching TRBD2. Per the germline V gene, CDR1 is SGHRS and CDR2 is YFSETQ. The ends lost 0 bases at V and 7 bases at J; junction bases unmatched: 4. This CDR3 is built from 15 residues. The DNA for the CDR3 is TGCGCCAGCAGCTTGGGACTAGCGGGAGGTTTTGAGCAGTACTTC. This translates into CASSLGLAGGFEQYF.

This clonotype was counted between two and nine times. The rearrangement links TRBV5-6 to TRBJ2-7; the match to TRBD2 covers 10 bases. J was trimmed by 2 bases and V by 0 bases; bases with no gene match: 2. Germline lookup yields CDR1 SGHDT and CDR2 YYEEEE. This CDR3 has 15 residues. CDR3: CASSLGAGGPYEQYF. The CDR3 DNA reads as TGTGCCAGCAGCTTGGGAGCGGGGGGGCCCTACGAGCAGTACTTC.

The V call is TRBV12-3 or TRBV12-4, the J call TRBJ2-4; D is possibly TRBD1 (5 bases). CDR3 length equals 15 residues. The V end was cut by 3 bases, the J end by 0 bases, with 9 bases between. The CDR3 is CASSFDSIAKNIQYF. DNA for the CDR3: TGTGCCAGCAGTTTTGACAGTATAGCCAAAAACATTCAGTACTTC.